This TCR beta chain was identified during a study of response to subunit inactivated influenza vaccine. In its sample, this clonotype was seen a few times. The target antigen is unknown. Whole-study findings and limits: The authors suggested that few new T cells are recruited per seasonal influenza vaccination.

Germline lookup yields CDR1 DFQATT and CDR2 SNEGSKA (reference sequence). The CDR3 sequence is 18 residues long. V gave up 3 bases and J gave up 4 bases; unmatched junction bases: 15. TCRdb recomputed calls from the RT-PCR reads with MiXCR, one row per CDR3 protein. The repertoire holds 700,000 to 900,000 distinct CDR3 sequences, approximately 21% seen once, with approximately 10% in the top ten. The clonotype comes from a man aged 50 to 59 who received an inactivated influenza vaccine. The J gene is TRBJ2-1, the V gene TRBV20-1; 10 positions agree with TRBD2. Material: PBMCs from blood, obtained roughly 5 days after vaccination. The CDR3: CSASLLLSSGGAYNEQFF. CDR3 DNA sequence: TGCAGTGCTAGTCTCCTCCTGTCGAGCGGGGGGGCATACAATGAGCAGTTCTTC.